This T cell receptor (beta chain) was observed in a study of blood T cells in healthy people across ages. CDR1 is SGHAT, CDR2 FQNNGV, per germline. Between the trimmed V and J ends, which lost 5 bases and 0 bases, there was a span of 11 bases. The CDR3 covers 15 residues. Primers used in a second PCR of roughly 6 to 12 cycles were a sample-barcoded 5' primer and a J-beta primer mix. Tagging of each cDNA molecule was performed by a template-switch adaptor with 12 random nucleotides. TCRdb called the 5' RACE reads again in MiXCR, with one record for every CDR3 protein. This sample has 800,000 to 900,000 distinct CDR3 sequences; approximately 59% occur once, and the top ten carry around a quarter. As to this clonotype: What it binds is unknown.

Findings and limits, study-wide: In older individuals, TCR beta diversity per million T cells was lower, falling roughly linearly with age. Unsorted PBMCs prevented conclusive naive versus antigen-experienced comparison. The long-lived group displayed more naive CD4+ cells, plus higher diversity, than the aged donors did.

The sequence was collected from a man under 40 in good health. The chain employs TRBV11-2 and TRBJ2-1; possible D gene TRBD1, 6 bases. Sequencing input: blood. In DNA form, the CDR3 reads TGTGCCAGCAGCCCGGGACATAGCTCCTACAATGAGCAGTTCTTC. Its translation is CASSPGHSSYNEQFF.